The T cell receptor (beta chain) under discussion was sequenced for a study of blood T cell repertoires in COVID-19. Study details: Researchers got acute and convalescent COVID-19 samples from the United States, Italy and Spain.

Here immunoSEQ multiplex PCR was the method, and the copy in TCRdb shows in-frame clones only, minus some. This sample carries about 130,000 clones, around 90% of them seen once, and the ten largest clones take roughly 4.8%. Germline V CDR1 and CDR2: LNHDA, SQIVND (reference sequence). This CDR3 contains 14 residues. V was cut by 7 bases and J by 2 bases, with 13 bases left in between. V and J are TRBV19 and TRBJ2-3; a possible D gene is TRBD2 (6 bases). The clonotype originates from a man in his sixties with COVID-19, enrolled during active disease. Input material: peripheral blood. CDR3 in DNA: TGTGCCAGTACCCTTAGCGGAGTCACAGATACGCAGTATTTT. This gives the protein CASTLSGVTDTQYF.